Reported below is one TCR beta chain. Its antigen remains unidentified. The junction does not match germline at one end; this may be a read error. The germline CDR1 and CDR2 sequences are MNHEY and SVGAGI. There are 17 residues in the CDR3. Tregs were sorted as CD4+CD25+CD127-/low cells. Findings of the study overall: Tumor-infiltrating Treg TCR alpha and beta sequences overlapped most with tumor naive CD4+ T cells, then blood naive. In terms of TCR gene usage, tumor memory CD4+ T cells clustered together with blood and lymph node memory CD4+ cells, as well as with lymph node naive CD4+ cells. Larger-cohort validation covered only one TCR beta V-J rearrangement.

After constant-region reverse-primer amplification, full-length variable regions underwent semi-nested PCR with Nested Universal Primer A. TCRdb reprocessed the 5' RACE reads via MiXCR and lists one record per CDR3 protein. The sample records around 10,000 distinct CDR3 sequences, around a quarter being singletons. The sample comprised Tregs sorted from a lymph node. This chain joins TRBV6-5 and TRBJ2-1, with D perhaps TRBD2 (5 bases). This TCR came from a female donor with breast cancer. In DNA form, the CDR3 reads TGTGCCAGCAGTTATCGGCGACGGCTAGACTCCCGTCATGAGCGGTCCTTC. As protein: CASSYRRRLDSRHERSF.